This TCR beta chain is drawn from a study of TIL therapy for anti-PD-1-resistant metastatic lung cancer. In germline, CDR1 is SGHRS, CDR2 YFSETQ. The length of the CDR3 is 14 residues. Trimming took off 4 bases at V and 2 bases at J, with 12 bases between the two ends. The time point is: pre-treatment sample, taken before nivolumab and TIL therapy. Pleural nodules or supraclavicular lymph nodes made up most of the excised metastases sampled. Adults with stage 4 NSCLC were enrolled in a phase I trial. Sequencing used immunoSEQ v3. Measured with immunoSEQ multiplex PCR; TCRdb has only the in-frame clones, and not every one. The data show about 48,000 clones, with over 65% seen just once and around 5.4% held by the top ten.

The sequencing here drew on tumor tissue, taken at baseline. The chain links TRBV5-1 to TRBJ1-1, with D possibly matching TRBD1 (6 bases). The sequence was obtained from a person aged 25-80 years with non-small cell lung cancer. CDR3 amino acids: CASSVGQTNTEAFF. The CDR3 coding sequence is TGCGCCAGCAGCGTCGGACAGACCAACACTGAAGCTTTCTTT.